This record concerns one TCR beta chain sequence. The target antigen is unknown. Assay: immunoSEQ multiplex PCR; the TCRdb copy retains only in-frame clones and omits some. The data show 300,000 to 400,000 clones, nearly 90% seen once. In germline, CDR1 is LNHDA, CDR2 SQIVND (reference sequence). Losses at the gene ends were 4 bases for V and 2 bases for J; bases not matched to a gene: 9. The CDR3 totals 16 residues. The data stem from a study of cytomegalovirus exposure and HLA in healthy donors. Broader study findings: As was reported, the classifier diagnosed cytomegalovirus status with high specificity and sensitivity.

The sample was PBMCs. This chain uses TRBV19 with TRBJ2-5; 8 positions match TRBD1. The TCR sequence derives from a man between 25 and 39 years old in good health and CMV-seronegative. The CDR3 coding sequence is TGTGCCAGTAGTAGTCGGACAGGGCAGGTTCAAGAGACCCAGTACTTC. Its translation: CASSSRTGQVQETQYF.